The 30 T cell receptor beta chains presented below share a single source sample, sequenced in a study of T cell repertoires in cytomegalovirus infection. Their target antigens are unknown. TCRdb re-called the reads with MiXCR, one entry per CDR3 protein. Of approximately 590,000 distinct CDR3 sequences listed, roughly 42% are singletons. Sample: cultured PBMCs, taken from culture after CMV antigen stimulation. These receptors came from a human donor in good health (CMV status not recorded). Some clones in this sample may be carry-over from other donors' samples.

This chain links TRBV6-5 with TRBJ1-1, with D maybe TRBD1 (6 bases). In germline, CDR1 is MNHEY, CDR2 SVGAGI. V lost 0 bases and J 5 bases, leaving 10 bases between the germline ends. CDR3 length: 14 amino acids. The CDR3 here is CASSYSGGSTEAFF. The CDR3 coding sequence is TGTGCCAGCAGTTACTCAGGGGGATCTACTGAAGCTTTCTTT.

The CDR3 region is CASSISSGRSTDTQYF. In DNA form, the CDR3 reads TGTGCCAGTAGTATAAGTAGCGGGAGGAGCACAGATACGCAGTATTTT. The chain recombines TRBV19 with TRBJ2-3; 10 positions match TRBD2. The CDR3 has 16 amino acids. The germline gives CDR1 LNHDA, CDR2 SQIVND (reference sequence). V gave up 2 bases and J gave up 0 bases; unmatched junction bases: 2.

This clonotype was found a few times. The chain links TRBV7-9 to TRBJ1-2, with no clear D. V was pared by 1 base and J by 8 bases, with 14 bases between. Germline CDR1 SEHNR, CDR2 FQNEAQ (reference sequence). CDR3 size: 14 residues. CDR3 residues: CASSLEWTERGYTF. The DNA for the CDR3 is TGTGCCAGCAGCTTAGAGTGGACGGAGAGGGGCTACACCTTC.

V usage is TRBV12-3 or TRBV12-4 and J usage is TRBJ1-4; 7 positions match TRBD1. CDR3 length: 15 residues. The J segment lost 4 bases and the V segment lost 6 bases, leaving 8 bases of the junction unmatched. The chain's CDR3 is CASRPRDSFNEKLFF. CDR3 sequence (DNA): TGTGCCAGCAGACCCAGGGACAGCTTTAATGAAAAACTGTTTTTT.

The gene calls are TRBV4-1 and TRBJ1-5; 8 nucleotides align to TRBD1. This CDR3 has 15 amino acids. Looked up from germline, CDR1 is MGHRA and CDR2 is YSYEKL. V shed 5 bases, J shed 2 bases, and the junction held 5 bases outside the gene matches. CDR3 in amino acids: CASSSQTGGNQPQHF. The CDR3 nucleotides are TGCGCCAGCAGCTCTCAGACAGGGGGCAATCAGCCCCAGCATTTT.

This clonotype showed up just a few times. The chain couples TRBV27 to TRBJ2-7; 9 bases line up with TRBD1. Germline CDR1 and CDR2: MNHEY and SMNVEV (reference sequence). This CDR3 spans 15 amino acids. Unmatched junction bases numbered 4, after V lost 3 bases and J lost 1 base. The CDR3 DNA is TGTGCCAGCAGTTTTACGGGACAGGGTTCCTACGAGCAGTACTTC. Translated: CASSFTGQGSYEQYF.

The chain carries TRBV6-2 or TRBV6-3 and TRBJ2-4; a possible D gene is TRBD2 (6 bases). The CDR3 length is 16 residues. Germline CDR1 reads MNHEY; CDR2 reads SVGEGT. V gave up 8 bases and J gave up 8 bases, with 25 bases separating them. CDR3 sequence reads: CASSKRDSTRGYIQYF. The CDR3 nucleotides are TGTGCCAGCTCGAAACGGGACTCCACAAGGGGTTACATTCAGTACTTC.

This rearrangement joins TRBV9 to TRBJ2-5, with TRBD2 as a possible D gene (6 bases). The CDR3 totals 13 residues. Germline V gene sequence: CDR1 SGDLS, CDR2 YYNGEE. The V end was cut by 0 bases, the J end by 5 bases, with 8 bases between. CDR3 residues: CASSVDGGETQYF. The CDR3 DNA reads as TGTGCCAGCAGCGTAGACGGGGGTGAGACCCAGTACTTC. The whole variable domain, remainder taken from reference TRBV9 and TRBJ2-5, is DSGVTQTPKHLITATGQRVTLRCSPRSGDLSVYWYQQSLDQGLQFLIQYYNGEERAKGNILERFSAQQFPDLHSELNLSSLELGDSALYFCASSVDGGETQYFGPGTRLLVL.

The rearrangement uses TRBV6-2 or TRBV6-3 and TRBJ2-7; perhaps D is TRBD1 or TRBD2 (5 bases each). There are 16 residues in the CDR3. CDR1 MNHEY and CDR2 SVGEGT come from the germline V gene. V dropped 7 bases and J dropped 4 bases, with 23 bases sitting between them. CDR3 amino acids: CASTDRSGSPRYEQYF. CDR3 in DNA: TGTGCCAGCACCGACCGATCAGGGAGCCCAAGATACGAGCAGTACTTC.

This chain connects TRBV4-2 to TRBJ2-7; 12 bases are shared with TRBD2. Looked up from germline, CDR1 is LGHNA and CDR2 is YNFKEQ. V shed 0 bases and J 4 bases; nucleotides not matched to a gene: 13. This CDR3 region has 19 residues. The CDR3 region has the DNA TGTGCCAGCAGCCAAGATGTGGAGGAGGCGACTAGCGGGGGTTACGAGCAGTACTTC. Translating gives CASSQDVEEATSGGYEQYF.

This clonotype was counted at least ten times. The genes are TRBV7-9 and TRBJ2-1; perhaps TRBD2 as D (5 bases). The CDR3 is made up of 14 amino acids. Deletions cut 3 bases from V and 2 bases from J, with 8 bases between. Germline values: CDR1 SEHNR, CDR2 FQNEAQ (reference sequence). This CDR3 reads CASSFTGTYNEQFF. The CDR3 DNA sequence: TGTGCCAGCAGCTTCACCGGGACCTACAATGAGCAGTTCTTC.

This clonotype came up a few times. Here the CDR3 omits its conserved ending phenylalanine or tryptophan, so a read error is the likely source. The limits of the CDR3 on the DNA are not certain, so only TCRdb's listed CDR3 is given. The chain employs TRBV19 and TRBJ2-7; the table gives TRBD1 as D, unverified against the DNA. The CDR3 region is 11 residues in length, termini included. CDR1 and CDR2 from the germline V gene are LNHDA and SQIVND (reference sequence). CDR3 in amino acids: CASSPPPDSAT.

The V gene is TRBV3-1, the J gene TRBJ2-1; 11 positions agree with TRBD2. The V segment lost 1 base and the J segment 5 bases; nucleotides outside the gene matches: 4. The CDR3 loop spans 16 amino acids. Germline V gives CDR1 LGHDT, CDR2 YNNKEL (reference sequence). This CDR3 reads CASSQVLGLADNEQFF. The CDR3 region has the DNA TGTGCCAGCAGCCAAGTTTTGGGACTAGCGGACAATGAGCAGTTCTTC.

This chain uses TRBV11-1 with TRBJ2-5; D remains ambiguous. Germline CDR1 is SGHAT and CDR2 is FQDESV (reference sequence). Between the trimmed V and J ends, which lost 5 bases and 5 bases, there was a span of 12 bases. CDR3 length: 13 residues. The CDR3 nucleotides read TGTGCCAGCAGCCAAAGACATGTGGAGACCCAGTACTTC. Amino acid sequence: CASSQRHVETQYF.

This clonotype was observed many times. This chain links TRBV7-2 with TRBJ1-1, with D tentatively TRBD1 (6 bases). This CDR3 comprises 15 residues. Germline assignment: CDR1 SGHTA and CDR2 FQGNSA. V dropped 4 bases and J dropped 4 bases, with 16 bases sitting between them. The CDR3 nucleotides are TGTGCCAGCAGCTCCTACGGGGGGCAGGTCACTGAAGCTTTCTTT. The encoded protein is CASSSYGGQVTEAFF.

The CDR3 loop is CASSQDRAQAQHF. CDR3 bases: TGCGCCAGCAGCCAAGATCGGGCCCAGGCCCAGCATTTT. J is TRBJ1-5 and V is TRBV4-3; D uncertain. The CDR3 has 13 residues. CDR1 is LGHNA and CDR2 is YSLEER in the germline V gene. The V gene lost 0 bases and the J gene lost 11 bases, with 11 bases spanning the gap.

The V and J genes are TRBV7-2 and TRBJ1-2, with TRBD1 matching 8 bases. V dropped 6 bases and J dropped 8; count of bases not matched to a gene: 14. Germline CDR1 reads SGHTA; CDR2 reads FQGNSA. The CDR3 runs 15 residues. CDR3 bases: TGTGCCAGCAGTATAGGGACAGGCTTCGGTTACGGCTACACCTTC. The encoded protein is CASSIGTGFGYGYTF. Full variable domain (outside the CDR3, taken from reference TRBV7-2 and TRBJ1-2): GAGVSQSPSNKVTEKGKDVELRCDPISGHTALYWYRQSLGQGLEFLIYFQGNSAPDKSGLPSDRFSAERTGGSVSTLTIQRTQQEDSAVYLCASSIGTGFGYGYTFGSGTRLTVV.

The chain combines TRBV4-2 with TRBJ2-1, with D hard to call. The CDR3 runs 15 residues. V was trimmed by 0 bases and J by 4 bases, leaving 10 bases between them. From germline, CDR1 is LGHNA and CDR2 YNFKEQ. CDR3 in amino acids: CASSQDSTRYNEQFF. CDR3 DNA: TGTGCCAGCAGCCAAGACTCTACGCGATACAATGAGCAGTTCTTC.

The chain carries TRBV20-1 and TRBJ2-5; no clear D gene. The CDR3 is 13 residues long. The V end lost 3 bases, the J end lost 5 bases, and 13 bases lay between the germline ends. Germline V gene data show CDR1 as DFQATT and CDR2 as SNEGSKA (reference sequence). The CDR3 is CSASYGSWETQYF. The CDR3 DNA is TGCAGTGCTAGTTACGGCTCTTGGGAGACCCAGTACTTC.

This clonotype showed up just a few times. V and J are TRBV19 and TRBJ1-1; D remains unclear. Germline V lookup: CDR1 LNHDA, CDR2 SQIVND (reference sequence). The V gene lost 10 bases and the J gene lost 5 bases, with 20 bases spanning the gap. CDR3 length equals 14 residues. The CDR3, as DNA: TGTGCCACCGAGGCAGGTCCGGGGATGACTGAAGCTTTCTTT. Translating gives CATEAGPGMTEAFF.

This clonotype was recorded a few times. This chain uses TRBV12-3 or TRBV12-4 with TRBJ2-2; TRBD2 matches 7 bases. V trimming: 6 bases; J trimming: 5 bases; junction bases outside the gene matches: 6. The CDR3 length is 14 residues. CDR3 residues: CASRGGGVTGELFF. The CDR3 nucleotides are TGTGCCAGCAGGGGCGGGGGTGTTACCGGGGAGCTGTTTTTT.

This clonotype came up a few times. The rearrangement joins TRBV2 to TRBJ1-5; D is unclear. V shed 1 base and J shed 0 bases, with 4 bases lying between them. CDR3 size: 14 residues. Germline V CDR1 and CDR2: SNHLY, FYNNEI. Written as DNA, the CDR3 is TGTGCCAGCAGTGAAGAAGGTAGCAATCAGCCCCAGCATTTT. It codes for CASSEEGSNQPQHF.

The chain carries TRBV29-1 and TRBJ2-5, with D perhaps given as TRBD1 or TRBD2 (5 bases each). Germline CDR1 SQVTM, CDR2 ANQGSEA. The CDR3 sequence is 14 residues long. V lost 8 bases and J lost 7, with 23 bases in between. The CDR3 region is CSSREGEMWGTQYF. The CDR3 DNA follows: TGCAGCTCCCGGGAAGGGGAGATGTGGGGGACCCAGTACTTC.

V is TRBV27 and J is TRBJ2-5; D is unclear. Trimming took 5 bases from V and 5 from J, leaving 15 bases between them. The germline V gene encodes CDR1 MNHEY and CDR2 SMNVEV (reference sequence). The CDR3 has 14 amino acids. CDR3 DNA: TGTGCCAGCAGTCCGCGACGGGCCCCGGAGACCCAGTACTTC. This translates into CASSPRRAPETQYF.

This clonotype was seen a few times. The chain carries TRBV7-2 and TRBJ2-2; 7 bases match TRBD2. V shed 5 bases and J 5 bases; nucleotides not matched to a gene: 8. The CDR3 contains 15 residues. CDR1 is SGHTA and CDR2 is FQGNSA in the germline V gene. The CDR3 DNA follows: TGTGCCAGCAGCCAACTAGCGTCCGGGACCGGGGAGCTGTTTTTT. This translates into CASSQLASGTGELFF.

Only a few counts were recorded for this clonotype. V gene TRBV6-6 combines with J gene TRBJ1-5; possibly TRBD1 for D (6 bases). Trimming pared 0 bases from V and 5 bases from J, leaving 20 bases between. Germline-derived CDR1 and CDR2 are MNHNY and SVGAGI (reference sequence). This CDR3 comprises 18 residues. The CDR3 spells CASSYSSGGGWVDQPQHF. In DNA, the CDR3 is TGTGCCAGCAGTTACTCGAGTGGAGGGGGGTGGGTCGATCAGCCCCAGCATTTT.

Only one count was recorded for this clonotype. This chain links TRBV12-3 or TRBV12-4 with TRBJ2-2; 9 bases line up with TRBD2. Trimming cost V 4 bases and J 6 bases; bases outside gene matches: 3. The CDR3 has 14 amino acids. The CDR3 DNA reads as TGTGCCAGCAGTTCTAGCGGGACTCCCGGGGAGCTGTTTTTT. Residues: CASSSSGTPGELFF.

The genes are TRBV20-1 and TRBJ2-1; 10 bases line up with TRBD2. Germline values: CDR1 DFQATT, CDR2 SNEGSKA (reference sequence). The CDR3 is 14 amino acids. V lost 0 bases to trimming and J lost 9 bases; unmatched junction nucleotides: 5. CDR3 region: CSAREGLAGVEQFF. The CDR3 DNA reads as TGCAGTGCTAGAGAGGGGCTAGCGGGGGTTGAGCAGTTCTTC.

This chain connects TRBV5-5 to TRBJ2-1; TRBD2 might be the D (5 bases). CDR3 length: 15 residues. V lost 4 bases to trimming and J lost 8 bases, with 19 bases between them. Germline CDR1 and CDR2: SGHKS and YYEKEE (reference sequence). CDR3 DNA sequence: TGTGCCAGCAGCGTCCTATCTTTGCCGAGGGATGAGCAGTTCTTC. Residues: CASSVLSLPRDEQFF.

J is TRBJ1-2 and V is TRBV7-2; D is uncertain. Germline V gene lookup returns CDR1 SGHTA and CDR2 FQGNSA. The CDR3 has 14 amino acids. Trimming left V 3 bases short and J 0 bases short, with 8 bases between. CDR3 in amino acids: CASSLGEANYGYTF. In DNA form, the CDR3 reads TGTGCCAGCAGCTTGGGAGAAGCTAACTATGGCTACACCTTC.